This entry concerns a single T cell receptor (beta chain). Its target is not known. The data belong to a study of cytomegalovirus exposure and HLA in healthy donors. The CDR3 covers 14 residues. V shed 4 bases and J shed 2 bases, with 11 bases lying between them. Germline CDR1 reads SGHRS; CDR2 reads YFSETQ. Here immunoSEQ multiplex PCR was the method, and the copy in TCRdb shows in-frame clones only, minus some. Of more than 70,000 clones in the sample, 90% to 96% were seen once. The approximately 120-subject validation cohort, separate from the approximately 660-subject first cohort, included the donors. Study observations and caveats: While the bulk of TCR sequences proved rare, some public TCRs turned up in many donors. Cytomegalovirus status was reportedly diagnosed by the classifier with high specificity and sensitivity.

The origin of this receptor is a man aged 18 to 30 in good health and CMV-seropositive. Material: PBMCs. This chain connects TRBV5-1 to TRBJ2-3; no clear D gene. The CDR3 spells CASSRSRNTDTQYF. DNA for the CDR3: TGCGCCAGCAGCCGAAGCCGAAACACAGATACGCAGTATTTT.